Each of the 14 T cell receptor beta chains below was sequenced from the same sample in a study of type 1 regulatory T cells. One entry per CDR3 protein, called by TCRdb with MiXCR from the reads. Of roughly 21,000 distinct CDR3 sequences listed, 40% to 55% are singletons. The antigens these receptors bind are not known. The sequenced sample was cultured T cells, either the whole culture or a sorted T cell fraction (not recorded which). The receptors were sampled from a human donor in good health.

The J gene is TRBJ2-2, the V gene TRBV11-2; D possibly corresponds to TRBD2 (6 bases). Germline V gene data show CDR1 as SGHAT and CDR2 as FQNNGV. V lost 6 bases and J lost 1, with 9 bases in between. The CDR3 length is 14 residues. Here the CDR3 DNA reads TGTGCCAGCAGTTTCGGGGGGAACACCGGGGAGCTGTTTTTT. Protein: CASSFGGNTGELFF.

The chain employs TRBV6-2 or TRBV6-3 and TRBJ2-4; tentatively, D is TRBD1 (5 bases). Between the trimmed V and J ends, which lost 6 bases and 0 bases, there was a span of 18 bases. Germline loops: CDR1 MNHEY, CDR2 SVGEGT. The CDR3 consists of 17 residues. In DNA form, the CDR3 reads TGTGCCAGCAGACTGCGCGGCAGGGTGCAAGCCAAAAACATTCAGTACTTC. Protein: CASRLRGRVQAKNIQYF.

The V and J genes are TRBV4-1 and TRBJ1-2; TRBD1 aligns across 11 bases. With V trimmed by 1 base and J by 6 bases, 4 bases remained unmatched. Germline V lookup: CDR1 MGHRA, CDR2 YSYEKL. The CDR3 sequence is 15 residues long. CDR3 protein: CASSQVGQGADGYTF. Written as DNA, the CDR3 is TGCGCCAGCAGCCAAGTAGGACAGGGGGCCGATGGCTACACCTTC.

With regard to this clonotype: A read error may account for a junction end that differs from germline. This sequence joins TRBV7-9 and TRBJ2-3; D is unclear. Looked up from germline, CDR1 is SEHNR and CDR2 is FQNEAQ (reference sequence). This CDR3 contains 12 residues. The CDR3 DNA follows: TGTGCCAGTAGCTCCTACCCCCATACGCAGTATTTT. Translation: CASSSYPHTQYF.

The chain has TRBV7-3 and TRBJ2-7; D call uncertain. The CDR3 runs to 15 residues. CDR1 and CDR2 (germline): SGHTA, FQGTGA. V dropped 0 bases and J dropped 2 bases, with 11 bases sitting between them. The CDR3 sequence is CASSLTGDGTYEQYF. CDR3 nucleotides: TGTGCCAGCAGCTTAACGGGCGACGGTACCTACGAGCAGTACTTC.

The rearrangement links TRBV6-2 or TRBV6-3 to TRBJ1-1; D ambiguous. The CDR3 contains 14 residues. Trimming removed 2 bases from V and 0 bases from J, with 7 bases in between. From germline, CDR1 is MNHEY and CDR2 SVGEGT. In DNA, the CDR3 is TGTGCCAGCAGTTACAGGAAAATGAACACTGAAGCTTTCTTT. It translates to CASSYRKMNTEAFF.

The rearrangement joins TRBV24-1 to TRBJ2-2, with TRBD2 matching 7 bases. The CDR3 runs 14 residues. From germline, CDR1 is KGHDR and CDR2 SFDVKD. V trimming: 10 bases; J trimming: 4 bases; junction bases outside the gene matches: 8. The CDR3: CATGRGGSTGELFF. The CDR3 coding sequence is TGTGCCACGGGTCGGGGAGGGTCCACCGGGGAGCTGTTTTTT.

This clonotype was seen a handful of times. This chain links TRBV3-1 with TRBJ2-1; 12 bases agree with TRBD2. Germline lookup yields CDR1 LGHDT and CDR2 YNNKEL (reference sequence). The CDR3 spans 19 residues. Trimming cost V 0 bases and J 0 bases; bases outside gene matches: 6. The CDR3: CASSQDFPSGGASYNEQFF. CDR3 sequence (DNA): TGTGCCAGCAGCCAAGATTTTCCTAGCGGGGGGGCCTCCTACAATGAGCAGTTCTTC.

This chain connects TRBV12-3 or TRBV12-4 to TRBJ1-2; 7 bases line up with TRBD1. The CDR3 length is 13 residues. J gave up 2 bases and V 6 bases, and 3 bases lay outside the gene matches. The CDR3, as DNA: TGTGCCAGCAGCTTGGGACAGAACTATGGCTACACCTTC. Translating gives CASSLGQNYGYTF.

Comments on this clonotype: The junction departs from the called germline gene at one end, perhaps through a read error. The chain links TRBV25-1 to TRBJ1-4, with D hard to call. The CDR3 runs 13 residues. In germline, CDR1 is MGHDK, CDR2 SYGVNS. The CDR3 bases are TGTGCCACCAGTGGCGCAACTAATGAAAAACTGTTTTTT. Translated: CATSGATNEKLFF.

This clonotype was counted only a few times. CDR3 bases: TGTGCCAGCAGCTTAGCGGAGACCCAGTACTTC. Translating it yields CASSLAETQYF. This chain joins TRBV7-9 and TRBJ2-5; D is undetermined. With 0 bases removed from V and 5 bases from J, the gap between germline ends came to 1 base. The CDR3 extends over 11 amino acids. CDR1 is SEHNR and CDR2 is FQNEAQ in the germline V gene (reference sequence).

By its share, this clonotype is medium-sized. V gene TRBV12-3 or TRBV12-4 combines with J gene TRBJ2-3, with unresolved D. The V end lost 3 bases, the J end lost 2 bases, and 12 bases lay between the germline ends. The CDR3 covers 15 residues. The CDR3 sequence: CASSLHSLNTDTQYF. As DNA, the CDR3 is TGTGCCAGCAGTTTGCATTCTCTAAACACAGATACGCAGTATTTT.

This clonotype was picked up many times. V gene TRBV4-2 combines with J gene TRBJ1-2; possible D gene TRBD1, 5 bases. CDR3 length: 15 amino acids. The germline V and J ends were trimmed by 0 bases and 4 bases, with 12 bases remaining between them. Germline V lookup: CDR1 LGHNA, CDR2 YNFKEQ. In DNA form, the CDR3 reads TGTGCCAGCAGCCAAGATTCGGGGGTTTCCTATGGCTACACCTTC. This gives the protein CASSQDSGVSYGYTF.

V usage is TRBV20-1 and J usage is TRBJ2-3; possibly TRBD2 for D (6 bases). Germline CDR1 DFQATT, CDR2 SNEGSKA (reference sequence). The CDR3 is 13 residues long. Trimming stripped 4 bases from V and 1 base from J, with 9 bases between. The CDR3 here is CSAKRGGTDTQYF. In nucleotides, the CDR3 is TGCAGTGCTAAACGCGGGGGCACAGATACGCAGTATTTT.